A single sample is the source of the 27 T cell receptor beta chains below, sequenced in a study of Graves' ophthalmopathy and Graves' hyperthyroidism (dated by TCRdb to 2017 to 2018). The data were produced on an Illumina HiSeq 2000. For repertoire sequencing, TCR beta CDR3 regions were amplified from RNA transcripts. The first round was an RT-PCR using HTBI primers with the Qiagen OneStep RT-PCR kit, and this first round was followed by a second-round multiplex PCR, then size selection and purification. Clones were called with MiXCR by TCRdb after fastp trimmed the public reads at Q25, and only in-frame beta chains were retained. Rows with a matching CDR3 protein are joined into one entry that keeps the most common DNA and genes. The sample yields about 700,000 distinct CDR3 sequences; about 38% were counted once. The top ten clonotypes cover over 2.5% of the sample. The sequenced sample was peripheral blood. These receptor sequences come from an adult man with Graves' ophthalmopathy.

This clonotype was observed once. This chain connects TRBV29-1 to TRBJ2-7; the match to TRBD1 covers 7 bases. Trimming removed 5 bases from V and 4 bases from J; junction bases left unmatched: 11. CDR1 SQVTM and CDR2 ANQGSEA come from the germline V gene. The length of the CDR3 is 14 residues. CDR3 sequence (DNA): TGCAGCGTTATACCCTCAGCAGGGGGATACGAGCAGTACTTC. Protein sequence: CSVIPSAGGYEQYF.

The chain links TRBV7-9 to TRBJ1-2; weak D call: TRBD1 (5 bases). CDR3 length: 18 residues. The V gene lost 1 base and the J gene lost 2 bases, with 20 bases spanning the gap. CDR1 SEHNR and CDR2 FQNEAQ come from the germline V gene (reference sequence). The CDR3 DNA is TGTGCCAGCAGCTTAGTCTACGATTCCGGGGCTCGGAACTATGGCTACACCTTC. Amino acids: CASSLVYDSGARNYGYTF.

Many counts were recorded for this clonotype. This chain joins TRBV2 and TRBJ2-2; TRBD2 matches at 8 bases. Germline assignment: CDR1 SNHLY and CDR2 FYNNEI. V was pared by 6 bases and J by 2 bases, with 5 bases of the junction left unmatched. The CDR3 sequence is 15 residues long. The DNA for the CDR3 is TGTGCCAGCAGCCAGGCGGGGGGCAACACCGGGGAGCTGTTTTTT. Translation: CASSQAGGNTGELFF.

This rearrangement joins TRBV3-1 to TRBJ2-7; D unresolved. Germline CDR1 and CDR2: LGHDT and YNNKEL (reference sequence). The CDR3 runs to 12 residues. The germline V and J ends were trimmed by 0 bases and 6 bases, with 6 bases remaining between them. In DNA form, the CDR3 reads TGTGCCAGCAGCCAAGATGGGCCCGAGCAGTACTTC. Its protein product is CASSQDGPEQYF.

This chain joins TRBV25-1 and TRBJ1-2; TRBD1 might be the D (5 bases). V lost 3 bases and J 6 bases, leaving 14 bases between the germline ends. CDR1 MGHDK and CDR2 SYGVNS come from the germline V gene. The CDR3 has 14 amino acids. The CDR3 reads CASSDSQGWDGYTF. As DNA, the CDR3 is TGTGCCAGCAGTGACTCTCAGGGTTGGGATGGCTACACCTTC.

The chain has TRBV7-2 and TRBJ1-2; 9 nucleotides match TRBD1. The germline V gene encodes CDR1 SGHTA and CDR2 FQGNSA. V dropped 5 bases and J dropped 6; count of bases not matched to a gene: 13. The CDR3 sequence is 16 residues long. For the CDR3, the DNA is TGTGCCAGCAGCAGGGGGGACAGGGAAATCAGGAATGGCTACACCTTC. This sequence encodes CASSRGDREIRNGYTF.

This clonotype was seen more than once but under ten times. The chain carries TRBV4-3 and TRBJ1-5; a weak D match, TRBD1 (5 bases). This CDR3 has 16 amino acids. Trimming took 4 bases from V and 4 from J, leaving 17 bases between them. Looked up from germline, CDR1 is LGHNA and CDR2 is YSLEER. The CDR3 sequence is CASSPIPRDQNQPQHF. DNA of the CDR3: TGCGCCAGCAGCCCAATACCCCGGGACCAGAATCAGCCCCAGCATTTT.

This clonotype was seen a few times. Here the CDR3 reads CASSQGTPGSPLHF. The CDR3 nucleotides read TGTGCCAGCAGCCAAGGGACACCCGGGTCACCCCTCCACTTT. V usage is TRBV9 and J usage is TRBJ1-6; possible D gene TRBD1, 6 bases. V shed 4 bases and J shed 10 bases, with 15 bases lying between them. Germline V gives CDR1 SGDLS, CDR2 YYNGEE. This CDR3 is built from 14 residues.

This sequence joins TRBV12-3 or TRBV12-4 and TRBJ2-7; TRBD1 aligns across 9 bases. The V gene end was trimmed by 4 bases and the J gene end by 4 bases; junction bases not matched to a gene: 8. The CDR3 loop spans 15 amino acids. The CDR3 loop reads CASSSAGTGTYEQYF. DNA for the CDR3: TGTGCCAGCAGTTCTGCCGGGACAGGGACTTACGAGCAGTACTTC.

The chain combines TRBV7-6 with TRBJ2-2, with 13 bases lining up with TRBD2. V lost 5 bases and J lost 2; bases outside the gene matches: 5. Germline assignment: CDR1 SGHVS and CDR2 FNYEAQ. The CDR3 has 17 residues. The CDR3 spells CASSLLAGGPNTGELFF. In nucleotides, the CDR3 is TGTGCCAGCAGCCTACTAGCGGGAGGGCCAAACACCGGGGAGCTGTTTTTT.

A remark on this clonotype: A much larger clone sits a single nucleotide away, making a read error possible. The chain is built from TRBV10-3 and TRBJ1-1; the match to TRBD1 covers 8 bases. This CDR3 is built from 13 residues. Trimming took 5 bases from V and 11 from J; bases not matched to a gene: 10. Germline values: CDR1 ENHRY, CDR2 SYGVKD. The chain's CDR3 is CAISYRQGREAFF. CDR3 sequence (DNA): TGTGCCATCAGTTACAGACAGGGGAGGGAGGCTTTCTTT.

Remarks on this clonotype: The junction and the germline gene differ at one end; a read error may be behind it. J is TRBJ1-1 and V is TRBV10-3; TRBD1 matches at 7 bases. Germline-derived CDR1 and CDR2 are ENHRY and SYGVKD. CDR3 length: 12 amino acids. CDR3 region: CASSQGVAEAFF. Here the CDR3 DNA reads TGTGCCAGCAGTCAGGGGGTGGCTGAAGCTTTCTTT.

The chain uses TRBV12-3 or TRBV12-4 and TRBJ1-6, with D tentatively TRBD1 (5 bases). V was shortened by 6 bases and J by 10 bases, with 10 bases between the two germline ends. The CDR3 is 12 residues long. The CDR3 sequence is CASRGGLSPLHF. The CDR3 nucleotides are TGTGCCAGCAGGGGGGGGTTATCACCCCTCCACTTT.

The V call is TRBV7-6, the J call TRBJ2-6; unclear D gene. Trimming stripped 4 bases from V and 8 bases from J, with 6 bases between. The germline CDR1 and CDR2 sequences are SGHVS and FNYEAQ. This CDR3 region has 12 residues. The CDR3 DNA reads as TGTGCCAGCAGCTCCGGCACCAACGTCCTGACTTTC. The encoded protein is CASSSGTNVLTF.

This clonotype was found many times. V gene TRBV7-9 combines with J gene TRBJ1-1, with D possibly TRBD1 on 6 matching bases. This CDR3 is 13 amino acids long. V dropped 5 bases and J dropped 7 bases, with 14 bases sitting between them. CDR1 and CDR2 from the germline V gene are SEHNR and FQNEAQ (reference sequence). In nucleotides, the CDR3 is TGTGCCAGCAGCACCGGACAGCCTGTTGAAGCTTTCTTT. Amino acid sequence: CASSTGQPVEAFF.

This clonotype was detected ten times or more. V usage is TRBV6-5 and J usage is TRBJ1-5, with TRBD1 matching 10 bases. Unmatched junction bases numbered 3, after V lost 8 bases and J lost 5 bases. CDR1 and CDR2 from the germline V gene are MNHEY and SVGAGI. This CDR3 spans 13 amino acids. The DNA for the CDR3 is TGTGCCAGCGGGACAGGGGCGTATCAGCCCCAGCATTTT. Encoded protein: CASGTGAYQPQHF.

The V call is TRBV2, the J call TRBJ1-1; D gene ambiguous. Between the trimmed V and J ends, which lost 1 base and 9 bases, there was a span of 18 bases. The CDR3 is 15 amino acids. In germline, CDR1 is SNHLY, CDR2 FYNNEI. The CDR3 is CASSEDVVGNLQAFF. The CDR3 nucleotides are TGTGCCAGCAGTGAAGACGTGGTGGGGAATCTCCAAGCTTTCTTT.

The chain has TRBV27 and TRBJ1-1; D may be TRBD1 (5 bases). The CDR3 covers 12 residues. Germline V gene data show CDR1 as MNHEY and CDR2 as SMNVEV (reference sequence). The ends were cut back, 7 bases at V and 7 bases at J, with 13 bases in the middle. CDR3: CASILGDGEAFF. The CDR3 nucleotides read TGTGCCAGCATCTTAGGGGATGGTGAAGCTTTCTTT.

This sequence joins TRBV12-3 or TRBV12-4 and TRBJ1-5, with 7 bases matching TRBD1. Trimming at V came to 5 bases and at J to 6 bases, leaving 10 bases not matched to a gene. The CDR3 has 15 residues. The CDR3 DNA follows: TGTGCCAGCAGTCCGACAGGGCCCCCTAGTCAGCCCCAGCATTTT. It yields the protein CASSPTGPPSQPQHF.

CDR3 DNA: TGTGCCAGCAGCTTCAACCTACTAGCGGGACGCTACGAGCAGTACTTC. It is translated as CASSFNLLAGRYEQYF. The chain joins TRBV7-9 to TRBJ2-7, with 10 bases aligning to TRBD2. The CDR3 has 16 amino acids. Per the germline V gene, CDR1 is SEHNR and CDR2 is FQNEAQ (reference sequence). Trimming took 3 bases from V and 3 from J; bases not matched to a gene: 8.

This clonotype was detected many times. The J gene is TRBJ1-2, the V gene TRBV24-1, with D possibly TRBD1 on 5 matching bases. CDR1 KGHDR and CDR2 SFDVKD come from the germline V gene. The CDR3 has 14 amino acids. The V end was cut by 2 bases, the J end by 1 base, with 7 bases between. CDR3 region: CATSDYRFNYGYTF. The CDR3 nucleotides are TGTGCCACCAGTGATTACAGGTTTAACTATGGCTACACCTTC.

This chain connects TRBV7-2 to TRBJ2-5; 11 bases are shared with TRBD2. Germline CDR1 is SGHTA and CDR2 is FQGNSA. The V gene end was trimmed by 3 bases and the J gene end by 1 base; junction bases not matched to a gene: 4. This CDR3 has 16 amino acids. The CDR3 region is CASSLPTSGVQETQYF. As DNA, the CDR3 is TGTGCCAGCAGCTTGCCGACTAGCGGGGTCCAAGAGACCCAGTACTTC.

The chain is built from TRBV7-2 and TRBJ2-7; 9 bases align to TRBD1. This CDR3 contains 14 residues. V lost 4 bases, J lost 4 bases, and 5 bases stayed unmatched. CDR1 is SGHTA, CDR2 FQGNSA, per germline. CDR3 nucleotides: TGTGCCAGCAGCTCCAGGGGACAGGGTTACGAGCAGTACTTC. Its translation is CASSSRGQGYEQYF.

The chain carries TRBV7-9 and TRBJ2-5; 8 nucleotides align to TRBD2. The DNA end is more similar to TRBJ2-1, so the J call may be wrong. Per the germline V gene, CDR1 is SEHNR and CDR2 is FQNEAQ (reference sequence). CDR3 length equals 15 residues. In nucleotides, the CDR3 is TGTGCCAGCAGCGTGCGGGAGGCTCGGAACAATGAGCAGTTCTTC. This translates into CASSVREARNNEQFF.

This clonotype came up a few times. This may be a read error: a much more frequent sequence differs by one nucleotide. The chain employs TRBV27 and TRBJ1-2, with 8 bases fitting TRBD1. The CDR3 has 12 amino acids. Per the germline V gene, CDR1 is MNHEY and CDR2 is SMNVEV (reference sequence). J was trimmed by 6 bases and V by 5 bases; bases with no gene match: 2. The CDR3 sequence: CASSTTGDGYTF. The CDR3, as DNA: TGTGCCAGCAGTACGACAGGGGATGGCTACACCTTC.

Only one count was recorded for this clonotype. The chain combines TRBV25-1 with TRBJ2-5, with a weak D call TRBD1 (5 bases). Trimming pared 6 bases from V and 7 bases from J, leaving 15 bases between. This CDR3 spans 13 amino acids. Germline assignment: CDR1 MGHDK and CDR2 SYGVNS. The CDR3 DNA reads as TGTGCCAGCAGCGTTAGACAGCCCGGGACCCAGTACTTC. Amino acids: CASSVRQPGTQYF. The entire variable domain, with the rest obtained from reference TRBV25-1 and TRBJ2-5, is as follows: EADIYQTPRYLVIGTGKKITLECSQTMGHDKMYWYQQDPGMELHLIHYSYGVNSTEKGDLSSESTVSRIRTEHFPLTLESARPSHTSQYLCASSVRQPGTQYFGPGTRLLVL.

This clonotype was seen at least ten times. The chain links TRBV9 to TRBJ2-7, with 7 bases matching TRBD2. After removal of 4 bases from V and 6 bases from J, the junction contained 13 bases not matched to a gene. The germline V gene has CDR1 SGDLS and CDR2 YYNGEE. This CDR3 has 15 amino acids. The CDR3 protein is CASSPRSGLVGEQYF. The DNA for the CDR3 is TGTGCCAGCAGCCCTCGATCAGGACTAGTTGGCGAGCAGTACTTC.